These T cell receptor beta chains were read from a single sample in a study of cytomegalovirus exposure and HLA in healthy donors. Sequenced by immunoSEQ multiplex PCR; TCRdb stores in-frame clones only, minus some. The sample shows about 120,000 clones, about four fifths of them seen only once. What was sequenced was PBMCs. These receptors were taken from a woman aged 18-29 years in good health and CMV-seronegative. The CDR3 runs from the conserved cysteine through the conserved F or W. The D gene is left open where the match is weak. Not every row has a clone size; where given, it reads once, few, many or a size class.

V | D | size | CDR3
TRBV7-9 | TRBD2 | NA | CASSFFRTSGGNEQFF
TRBV5-6 | NA | NA | CASSLAQRGGYTF
TRBV4-1 | TRBD2 | once | CASSQGSGGYNEQFF
TRBV6-1 | NA | few | CASSWAAGSTEAFF
TRBV6-5 | NA | NA | CASSRTGLAGNTIYF
TRBV28 | NA | NA | CASSPKGPAFF
TRBV4-2 | TRBD1 | NA | CASSPETGAGANVLTF
TRBV11-2 | NA | once | CASSQTGSLSGANVLTF
TRBV28 | NA | NA | CASSSTAQLGQTPNYGYTF
TRBV4-1 | NA | NA | CASSQPGVGNSPLHF
TRBV5-6 | TRBD1 | NA | CASSFRDRDAIGELFF
TRBV5-8 | NA | NA | CASNGGFNSPLHF
TRBV28 | NA | few | CASSLFKEKLFF
TRBV2 | NA | NA | CASSDGKAVNQPQHF
TRBV30 | TRBD2 | NA | CAWSILAGTYNEQFF
TRBV5-1 | TRBD1 | few | CASSPDRGREAFF
TRBV30 | TRBD1 | NA | CACRRDREETQYF
TRBV19 | TRBD1 | NA | CASSIVGQLNEQYF
TRBV30 | NA | NA | CAWTVQGNQPQHF
TRBV4-1 | NA | few | CASSQDPRYTEAFF
TRBV5-6 | NA | NA | CASSSRYLHYGYTF
TRBV28 | NA | NA | CASRPPVGYGYTF
TRBV4-1 | TRBD2 | NA | CASSPPLSGGAIGELFF
TRBV12-5 | NA | NA | CASGLDGDSPFF
TRBV4-1 | NA | NA | CASSAPGNYYGYTF
TRBV7-2 | TRBD1 | NA | CASTRPGTGWGYTF
TRBV5-1 | TRBD2 | NA | CASSRIAGSGTSSYEQYF
TRBV5-4 | TRBD1 | NA | CASSRTGLNEQFF
TRBV7-9 | TRBD1 | NA | CASSLQGALANEKLFF
TRBV9 | TRBD1 | NA | CASSVVGQGTDTQYF
TRBV6-5 | TRBD1 | NA | CASSFRDSYTDTQYF
TRBV29-1 | TRBD1 | NA | CSVGDRYEQYF
TRBV7-9 | NA | NA | CASSPLDGYTF
TRBV2 | TRBD1 | NA | CASSEGQGDQPQHF
TRBV5-4 | TRBD1 | NA | CASSISGQGSNEQFF
TRBV7-2 | TRBD1 | NA | CASSPRTGGSGNTIYF
TRBV21-1 | NA | NA | CASSKEEQADSNQPQHF
TRBV27 | NA | NA | CASSFQGNLITQYF
TRBV19 | TRBD2 | once | CASSRTSGYEQYF
TRBV20-1 | NA | NA | CSATRVHEAFF
TRBV5-1 | NA | NA | CASSLANPGGTEAFF
TRBV5-1 | TRBD2 | NA | CASSSAGGGASSYNEQFF